One sample yielded the 4 T cell receptor beta chains listed below, sequenced in a study of regulatory T cells in long-lasting Graves disease. According to the study, TCR beta libraries were built with iRepertoire HTBI primers and CDR3-region Arm-PCR. MiXCR, run by TCRdb on the multiplex PCR reads, gives a single entry per CDR3 protein. The table has roughly 440,000 distinct CDR3 sequences, less than 20% seen once. The time point was: newly diagnosed GD, antithyroid drugs for less than 3 months. Following extraction of RNA from PBMCs, that RNA was used to make the TCR library. The data were also submitted as part of a second study, on T cells in Graves' hyperthyroidism and ophthalmopathy.

The specimen was peripheral blood mononuclear cells (PBMCs), collected at new diagnosis, from a patient treated with antithyroid drugs. These receptors were obtained from a woman between 18 and 30 years old with Graves disease.

V gene TRBV5-5 combines with J gene TRBJ1-3; 10 nucleotides match TRBD1. V lost 0 bases and J lost 5; bases outside the gene matches: 2. Germline lookup yields CDR1 SGHKS and CDR2 YYEKEE (reference sequence). This CDR3 has 15 residues. The CDR3 sequence: CASSLEGQGRNTIYF. In nucleotides, the CDR3 is TGTGCCAGCAGCTTGGAGGGACAGGGGAGAAACACCATATATTTT.

This clonotype has ten or more counts. V usage is TRBV20-1 and J usage is TRBJ2-7, with D possibly matching TRBD1 (7 bases). Germline V lookup: CDR1 DFQATT, CDR2 SNEGSKA (reference sequence). The germline V and J ends were trimmed by 6 bases and 7 bases, with 19 bases remaining between them. This CDR3 contains 13 residues. The DNA for the CDR3 is TGCAGTGCCCAGGGGGGAGTAGCCGGTGAGCAGTACTTC. Its protein product is CSAQGGVAGEQYF.

In its sample, this clonotype was seen many times. The gene calls are TRBV7-9 and TRBJ2-7, with D unresolved. This CDR3 contains 15 residues. Trimming took 3 bases from V and 1 from J, leaving 13 bases between them. Germline V gives CDR1 SEHNR, CDR2 FQNEAQ (reference sequence). CDR3: CASSFTGERSYEQYF. CDR3 DNA sequence: TGTGCCAGCAGCTTCACTGGAGAGAGGTCCTACGAGCAGTACTTC. Full variable domain (rest looked up from reference TRBV7-9 and TRBJ2-7): DTGVSQNPRHKITKRGQNVTFRCDPISEHNRLYWYRQTLGQGPEFLTYFQNEAQLEKSRLLSDRFSAERPKGSFSTLEIQRTEQGDSAMYLCASSFTGERSYEQYFGPGTRLTVT.

In this sample, this clonotype turned up many times. The chain couples TRBV3-1 to TRBJ2-7; D is uncertain. The ends were cut back, 4 bases at V and 0 bases at J, with 13 bases in the middle. The germline V gene has CDR1 LGHDT and CDR2 YNNKEL (reference sequence). CDR3 length: 15 amino acids. The chain's CDR3 is CASSRGSYSSYEQYF. CDR3 bases: TGTGCCAGCAGCCGTGGCTCGTACAGCTCCTACGAGCAGTACTTC.